This record concerns one T cell receptor (beta chain) sequence. Produced via immunoSEQ multiplex PCR; TCRdb's table is partial and in-frame only. The sample shows about 47,000 clones, roughly 86% of them seen only once. This specimen belongs to a study of blood T cell repertoires in COVID-19. The wider study: Sites across the United States, Italy and Spain contributed samples from acute and convalescent COVID-19.

CDR1 is SNHLY, CDR2 FYNNEI, per germline. The V end lost 3 bases, the J end lost 7 bases, and 16 bases lay between the germline ends. The CDR3 runs 14 residues. The chain is built from TRBV2 and TRBJ2-7; D might be TRBD2 (5 bases). The sequencing sample was made of peripheral blood. This sequence originates from a man between 60 and 75 years old with active COVID-19. The CDR3 protein is CASSESLEAREQYF. DNA for the CDR3: TGTGCCAGCAGTGAGAGTTTGGAGGCTAGGGAGCAGTACTTC.